Listed below are T cell receptor beta chains from one sample, sequenced in a study of Ad26.COV2.S vaccination and SARS-CoV-2 variants. Using immunoSEQ multiplex PCR, the repertoire was profiled, and TCRdb retains in-frame clones only, with some absent. This sample has about 350,000 clones, with just over 90% found just once. Sample: peripheral blood, taken after recovery from COVID-19. Every receptor here comes from a human donor who had recovered from COVID-19. Each CDR3 is given with its conserved first and last residue. Each record gives: clone size, J gene, CDR3 length, D gene, V gene, CDR3 DNA, CDR3 protein. D genes are given only for firm matches. Rows give clone size only sometimes, using once, few, many, or a class for an expanded clone.

-	TRBJ1-2	13	-	TRBV9	TGTGCCAGCAGCGTAGAGGGCAGCTATGGCTACACCTTC	CASSVEGSYGYTF
-	TRBJ2-7	14	-	TRBV19	TGTGCCAGTAGTGACCGATTGCACGCCTACGAGCAGTACTTC	CASSDRLHAYEQYF
-	TRBJ1-6	17	TRBD1	TRBV7-9	TGTGCCAGCAGCTCGGCACAGGGGATCACCTATAATTCACCCCTCCACTTT	CASSSAQGITYNSPLHF
-	TRBJ2-5	14	TRBD1	TRBV7-2	TGTGCCAGCAGCCGGGACAGAGGGCAAGAGACCCAGTACTTC	CASSRDRGQETQYF
-	TRBJ2-2	16	-	TRBV15	TGTGCCACCAGCGCTCCCCGCCCTGTCGGATACGGGGAGCTGTTTTTT	CATSAPRPVGYGELFF
-	TRBJ2-1	13	-	TRBV18	TGTGCCAGCTCACCTACAGGGAACAATGAGCAGTTCTTC	CASSPTGNNEQFF
-	TRBJ1-4	17	-	TRBV5-4	TGTGCCAGCAGCTTGGTGTTGGGCTCGGCGACTAATGAAAAACTGTTTTTT	CASSLVLGSATNEKLFF
-	TRBJ2-3	14	-	TRBV29-1	TGCAGCGTTGAAAAGGTTTATGGCACAGATACGCAGTATTTT	CSVEKVYGTDTQYF
-	TRBJ1-1	13	-	TRBV6-4	TGTGCCAGCAGTGACGAGCTGAACACTGAAGCTTTCTTT	CASSDELNTEAFF
-	TRBJ1-1	14	-	TRBV11-2	TGTGCCAGCAGCTTAGATCCATGGGGCACTGAAGCTTTCTTT	CASSLDPWGTEAFF
-	TRBJ1-2	15	-	TRBV5-1	TGCGCCAGCGGACTTCCCCGGGACGCCGACTATGGCTACACCTTC	CASGLPRDADYGYTF
-	TRBJ1-6	12	-	TRBV7-9	TGTGCCAGCAGCTTAGAGAATTCACCCCTCCACTTT	CASSLENSPLHF
few	TRBJ1-5	13	-	TRBV2	TGTGCCAGCAGCTTGGACCACAATCAGCCCCAGCATTTT	CASSLDHNQPQHF
once	TRBJ1-1	12	-	TRBV28	TGTGCCAGCAGTACCCCGCACACTGAAGCTTTCTTT	CASSTPHTEAFF
-	TRBJ1-1	14	-	TRBV5-8	TGTGCCAGCAGCTTGCTCACCCTAAAAACTGAAGCTTTCTTT	CASSLLTLKTEAFF
once	TRBJ2-1	14	-	TRBV6-4	TGTGCCAGCAGCCCCGAGGAGGGCTACAATGAGCAGTTCTTC	CASSPEEGYNEQFF
-	TRBJ2-1	16	-	TRBV4-1	TGCGCCAGCAGCCAAGACCCTGACGGGGGCTACAATGAGCAGTTCTTC	CASSQDPDGGYNEQFF
-	TRBJ1-3	14	TRBD1	TRBV5-1	TGCGCCAGCAGCCACAGGGGAGGTGGAAACACCATATATTTT	CASSHRGGGNTIYF
-	TRBJ2-2	15	-	TRBV7-2	TGTGCCAGCAGCTTTCGAGCCCAGAACACCGGGGAGCTGTTTTTT	CASSFRAQNTGELFF
-	TRBJ2-5	17	TRBD2	TRBV23-1	TGCGCCAGCAGTCAAGGGACTAGCGGGGGGCGAGGAGAGACCCAGTACTTC	CASSQGTSGGRGETQYF
once	TRBJ2-1	15	TRBD1	TRBV3-1/TRBV3-2	TGTGCCAGCAGCCAAGTGGCAGGGGGCACTCATGAGCAGTTCTTC	CASSQVAGGTHEQFF
-	TRBJ1-1	13	-	TRBV18	TGTGCCAGCTCATTCGAAGAGAACACTGAAGCTTTCTTT	CASSFEENTEAFF
-	TRBJ2-7	14	-	TRBV27	TGTGCCAGCAGTTTTTTGGGTGGAGGCTACGAGCAGTACTTC	CASSFLGGGYEQYF
-	TRBJ2-7	13	-	TRBV5-6	TGTGCCAGCAGCCCGGGACGGGCCTACGAGCAGTACTTC	CASSPGRAYEQYF
-	TRBJ1-3	14	-	TRBV19	TGTGCCAGTAACAGCCGCACTACTGGAAACACCATATATTTT	CASNSRTTGNTIYF
-	TRBJ2-3	13	TRBD1	TRBV6-6	TGTGCCAGCAGTGCCAGGGGGACAGATACGCAGTATTTT	CASSARGTDTQYF
-	TRBJ2-5	14	-	TRBV7-9	TGTGCCAGCAGCCCGCAGGGGACTCAAGAGACCCAGTACTTC	CASSPQGTQETQYF
-	TRBJ1-1	13	-	TRBV12-3/TRBV12-4	TGTGCCAGCAGTCGCCCGCGGACATTCGAAGCTTTCTTT	CASSRPRTFEAFF
-	TRBJ1-2	15	TRBD1	TRBV14	TGTGCCAGCAGCCAGCGACCGGGACAGGGCTATGGCTACACCTTC	CASSQRPGQGYGYTF
-	TRBJ1-1	14	-	TRBV5-1	TGCGCCAGCAGCTTTGACAGCCTTTCGACTGAAGCTTTCTTT	CASSFDSLSTEAFF
-	TRBJ2-2	15	TRBD1	TRBV5-1	TGCGCCAGCGGGCCCGGGACAGCGAACACCGGGGAGCTGTTTTTT	CASGPGTANTGELFF
-	TRBJ1-2	15	-	TRBV9	TGTGCCAGCAGCGTAGATGCGGATACCTACTATGGCTACACCTTC	CASSVDADTYYGYTF
-	TRBJ2-4	15	-	TRBV4-3	TGCGCCAGCAGCCAAGATACGGGGGTCCAAAACATTCAGTACTTC	CASSQDTGVQNIQYF
-	TRBJ2-2	11	-	TRBV2	TGTGCCAGACGCGGGGCCGGGGAGCTGTTTTTT	CARRGAGELFF
few	TRBJ1-6	13	-	TRBV4-1	TGCGCCAGCAGTCCTGCAAGAGGCTCACCCCTCCACTTT	CASSPARGSPLHF
-	TRBJ2-2	16	TRBD2	TRBV19	TGTGCCAGTAGTGTTAGCGGGGGGGCCGGCACCGGGGAGCTGTTTTTT	CASSVSGGAGTGELFF
-	TRBJ2-5	14	TRBD2	TRBV6-5	TGTGCCAGCTTCGGCGGGGGGGCCGGTGAGACCCAGTACTTC	CASFGGGAGETQYF
-	TRBJ2-3	14	-	TRBV7-2	TGTGCCAGCAGCTTGTCCAGGAGCACAGATACGCAGTATTTT	CASSLSRSTDTQYF
-	TRBJ2-1	14	-	TRBV6-5	TGTGCCAGCAGCTCCTCTATATCCTACAATGAGCAGTTCTTC	CASSSSISYNEQFF
-	TRBJ2-2	14	-	TRBV20-1	TGCAGTGCTAGTAAGGGACCCCTTCACGGGGAGCTGTTTTTT	CSASKGPLHGELFF
-	TRBJ1-1	12	-	TRBV10-2	TGCGCCAGCAGTGTTCCCCGGGACTCCCCCGTCTTT	CASSVPRDSPVF
-	TRBJ1-4	14	-	TRBV6-2/TRBV6-3	TGTGCCAGCAGCATTCTGGGGGGGAGAGAAAAACTGTTTTTT	CASSILGGREKLFF
few	TRBJ1-1	13	-	TRBV6-4	TGTGCCAGCAGCGAACGAGTAAACACTGAAGCTTTCTTT	CASSERVNTEAFF
once	TRBJ2-3	16	TRBD1	TRBV19	TGTGCCAGTAGTACAGCACTTCGGACAGGTACAGATACGCAGTATTTT	CASSTALRTGTDTQYF
-	TRBJ1-2	15	-	TRBV2	TGTGCCAGCAGCCCCTCCCGGGCGGGAGTGGGTGGCTACACCTTC	CASSPSRAGVGGYTF
-	TRBJ1-2	15	-	TRBV9	TGTGCCAGCAGCGTAGACCTGGGCATTAACTATGGCTACACCTTC	CASSVDLGINYGYTF
-	TRBJ1-2	11	-	TRBV6-2/TRBV6-3	TGTGCCAGCAGTTACAAGAGTGGCTACACCTTC	CASSYKSGYTF
-	TRBJ2-3	13	-	TRBV5-1	TGCGCCAGCAGCTGGCAGCTGGCAGATACGCAGTATTTT	CASSWQLADTQYF
once	TRBJ1-2	14	-	TRBV13	TGTGCCAGCAGCTTAGGGGAGACGAGCTATGGCTACACCTTC	CASSLGETSYGYTF
-	TRBJ2-1	13	-	TRBV2	TGTGCCAGCTGCGGCTCCACTGCCAGTGAGCAGTTCTTC	CASCGSTASEQFF
-	TRBJ2-2	15	TRBD1	TRBV5-1	TGCGCCAGCAGCTTGGGACAGGGCGGCACCGGGGAGCTGTTTTTT	CASSLGQGGTGELFF